Below are 3 T cell receptor beta chains sequenced from a single sample in a study of technical replicates of blood from several donors. Profiled with immunoSEQ multiplex PCR; TCRdb holds only in-frame clones, not every one. The sample includes tens of thousands of clones, roughly 96% seen only once; the top ten take less than 0.3%. Material for sequencing was T cells isolated from PBMCs. The receptors shown here come from a human donor in good health.

The J gene is TRBJ1-1, the V gene TRBV7-9; TRBD1 matches at 8 bases. Germline CDR1 and CDR2: SEHNR and FQNEAQ (reference sequence). Germline trimming cut 4 bases from V and 8 bases from J; bases unmatched to any gene: 0. The CDR3 is made up of 11 amino acids. CDR3 residues: CASSWTGEAFF. The CDR3 DNA is TGTGCCAGCAGCTGGACAGGGGAAGCTTTCTTT. The full variable domain, rest sourced from reference TRBV7-9 and TRBJ1-1, is DTGVSQNPRHKITKRGQNVTFRCDPISEHNRLYWYRQTLGQGPEFLTYFQNEAQLEKSRLLSDRFSAERPKGSFSTLEIQRTEQGDSAMYLCASSWTGEAFFGQGTRLTVV.

The J gene is TRBJ2-1, the V gene TRBV5-4, with D perhaps matching TRBD1 (6 bases). The V gene lost 4 bases and the J gene lost 4 bases, with 12 bases spanning the gap. Germline lookup yields CDR1 SGHNT and CDR2 YYREEE (reference sequence). CDR3 size: 14 residues. This CDR3 is CASSQDSTYNEQFF. The CDR3 nucleotides are TGTGCCAGCAGCCAGGACAGTACTTACAATGAGCAGTTCTTC.

As regards this clone: One end of the junction varies from germline; a read error may be responsible. This chain connects TRBV27 to TRBJ2-2; D uncertain. CDR3 length: 14 residues. The germline gives CDR1 MNHEY, CDR2 SMNVEV (reference sequence). This CDR3 reads CASSYLENTGELFF. The CDR3 DNA reads TGTGCCAGCAGTTACTTGGAGAACACTGGGGAGCTGTTTTTT.